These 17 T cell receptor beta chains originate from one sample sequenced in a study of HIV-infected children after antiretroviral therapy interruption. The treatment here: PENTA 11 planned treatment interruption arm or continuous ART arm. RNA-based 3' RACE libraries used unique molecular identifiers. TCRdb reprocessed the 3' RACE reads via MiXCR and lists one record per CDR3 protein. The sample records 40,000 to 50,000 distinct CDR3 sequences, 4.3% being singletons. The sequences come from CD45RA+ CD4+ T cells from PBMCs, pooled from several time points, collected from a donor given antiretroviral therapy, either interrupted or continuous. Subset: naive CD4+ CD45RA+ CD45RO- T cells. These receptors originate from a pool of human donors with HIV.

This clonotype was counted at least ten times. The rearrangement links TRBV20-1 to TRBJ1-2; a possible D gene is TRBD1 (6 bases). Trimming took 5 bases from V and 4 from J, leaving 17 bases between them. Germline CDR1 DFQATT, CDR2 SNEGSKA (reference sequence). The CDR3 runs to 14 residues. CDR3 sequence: CSAPRQEGGYGYTF. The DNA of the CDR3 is TGCAGTGCTCCCAGACAGGAAGGTGGCTATGGCTACACCTTC.

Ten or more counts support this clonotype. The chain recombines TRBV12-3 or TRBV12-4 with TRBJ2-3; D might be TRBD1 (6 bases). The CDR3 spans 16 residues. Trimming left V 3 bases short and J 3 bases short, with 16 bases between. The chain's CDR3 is CASSLYRAGVTDTQYF. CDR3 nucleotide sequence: TGTGCCAGCAGTTTGTACAGGGCCGGTGTAACAGATACGCAGTATTTT.

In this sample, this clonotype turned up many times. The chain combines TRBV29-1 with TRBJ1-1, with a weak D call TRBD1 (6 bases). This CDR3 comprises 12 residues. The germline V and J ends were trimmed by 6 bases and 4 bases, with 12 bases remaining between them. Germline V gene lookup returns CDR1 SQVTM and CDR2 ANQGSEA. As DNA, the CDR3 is TGCAGCGTGAGGGGGGGGGTCACTGAAGCTTTCTTT. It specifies CSVRGGVTEAFF.

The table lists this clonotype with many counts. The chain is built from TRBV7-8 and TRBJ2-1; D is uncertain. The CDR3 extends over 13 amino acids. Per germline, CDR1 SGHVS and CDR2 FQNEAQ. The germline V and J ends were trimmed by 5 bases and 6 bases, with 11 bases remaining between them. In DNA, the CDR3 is TGTGCCAGCAGCCCGATTCTAGGCAATGAGCAGTTCTTC. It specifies CASSPILGNEQFF.

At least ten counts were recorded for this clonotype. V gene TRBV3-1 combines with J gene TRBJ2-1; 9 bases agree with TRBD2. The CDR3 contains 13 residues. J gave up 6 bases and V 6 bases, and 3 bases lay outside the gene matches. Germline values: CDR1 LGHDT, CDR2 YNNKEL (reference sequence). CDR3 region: CASRAGGGNEQFF. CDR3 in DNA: TGTGCCAGCAGAGCGGGGGGCGGCAATGAGCAGTTCTTC.

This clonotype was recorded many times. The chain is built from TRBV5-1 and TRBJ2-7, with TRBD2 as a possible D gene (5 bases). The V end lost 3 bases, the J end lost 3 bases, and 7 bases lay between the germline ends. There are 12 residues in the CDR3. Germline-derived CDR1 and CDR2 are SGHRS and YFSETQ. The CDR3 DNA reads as TGCGCCAGCAGCTCGGGGTTCTACGAGCAGTACTTC. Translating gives CASSSGFYEQYF.

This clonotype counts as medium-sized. In DNA form, the CDR3 reads TGCAGTAGGACAGGGTATAACCAAGAGACCCAGTACTTC. Protein sequence: CSRTGYNQETQYF. The chain combines TRBV20-1 with TRBJ2-5; TRBD1 aligns across 8 bases. CDR3 length: 13 amino acids. V gave up 8 bases and J gave up 0 bases; unmatched junction bases: 5. CDR1 DFQATT and CDR2 SNEGSKA come from the germline V gene (reference sequence).

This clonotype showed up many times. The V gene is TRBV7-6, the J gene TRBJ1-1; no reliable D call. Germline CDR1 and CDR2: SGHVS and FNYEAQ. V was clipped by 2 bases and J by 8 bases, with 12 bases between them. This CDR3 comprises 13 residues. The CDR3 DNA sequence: TGTGCCAGCAGCTTAACTACCGGGCAAGAAGCTTTCTTT. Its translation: CASSLTTGQEAFF.

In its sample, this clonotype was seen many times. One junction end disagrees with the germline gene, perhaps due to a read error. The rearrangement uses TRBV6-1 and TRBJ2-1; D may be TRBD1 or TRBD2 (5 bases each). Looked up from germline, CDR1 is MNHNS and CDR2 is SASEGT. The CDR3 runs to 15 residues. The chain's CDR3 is CASTEWGSSYNEQFF. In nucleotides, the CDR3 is TGTGCCAGCACTGAATGGGGGAGCTCCTACAATGAGCAGTTCTTC.

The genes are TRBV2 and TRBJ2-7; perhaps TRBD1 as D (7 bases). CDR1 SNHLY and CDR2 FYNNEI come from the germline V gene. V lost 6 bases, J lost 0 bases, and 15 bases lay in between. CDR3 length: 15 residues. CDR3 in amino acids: CASRTGAGGSYEQYF. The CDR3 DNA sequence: TGTGCCAGCAGGACGGGGGCAGGGGGCTCCTACGAGCAGTACTTC.

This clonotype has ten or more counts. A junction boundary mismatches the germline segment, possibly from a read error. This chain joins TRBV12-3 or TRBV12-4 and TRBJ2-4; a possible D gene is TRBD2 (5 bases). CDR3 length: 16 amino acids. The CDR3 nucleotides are TGTGCCAGCAGTCCCAACAACCAGCGGCCCGAGGGCATTCAGTACTTT. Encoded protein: CASSPNNQRPEGIQYF.

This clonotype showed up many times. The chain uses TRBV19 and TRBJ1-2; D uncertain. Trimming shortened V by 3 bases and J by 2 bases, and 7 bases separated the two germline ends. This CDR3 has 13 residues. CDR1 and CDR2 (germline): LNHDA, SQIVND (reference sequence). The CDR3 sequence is CASSIEQNYGYTF. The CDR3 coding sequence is TGTGCCAGTAGTATTGAACAGAACTATGGCTACACCTTC.

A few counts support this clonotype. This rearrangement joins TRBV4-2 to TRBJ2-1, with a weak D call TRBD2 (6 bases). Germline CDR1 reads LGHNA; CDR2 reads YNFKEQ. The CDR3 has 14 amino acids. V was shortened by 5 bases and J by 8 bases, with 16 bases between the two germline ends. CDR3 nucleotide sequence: TGTGCCAGCAGCACAACCCGGGGAGGTGATGAGCAGTTCTTC. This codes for CASSTTRGGDEQFF.

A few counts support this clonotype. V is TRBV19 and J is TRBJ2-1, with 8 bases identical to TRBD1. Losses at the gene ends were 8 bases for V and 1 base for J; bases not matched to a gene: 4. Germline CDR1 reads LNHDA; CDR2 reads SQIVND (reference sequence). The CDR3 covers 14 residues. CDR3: CASRTGGSYNEQFF. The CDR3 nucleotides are TGTGCCAGTCGAACAGGGGGATCCTACAATGAGCAGTTCTTC.

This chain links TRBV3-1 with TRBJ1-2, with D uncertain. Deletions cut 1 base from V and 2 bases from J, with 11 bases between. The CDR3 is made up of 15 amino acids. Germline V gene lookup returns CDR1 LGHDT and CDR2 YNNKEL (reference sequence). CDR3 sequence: CASSQGGRFNYGYTF. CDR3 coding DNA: TGTGCCAGCAGCCAAGGTGGACGGTTCAACTATGGCTACACCTTC.

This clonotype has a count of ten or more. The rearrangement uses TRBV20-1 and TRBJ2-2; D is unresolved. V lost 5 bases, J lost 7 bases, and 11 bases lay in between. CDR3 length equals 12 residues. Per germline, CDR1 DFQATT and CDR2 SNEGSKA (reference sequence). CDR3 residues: CSASRVGGELFF. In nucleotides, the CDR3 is TGCAGTGCTTCCAGAGTGGGCGGGGAGCTGTTTTTT.

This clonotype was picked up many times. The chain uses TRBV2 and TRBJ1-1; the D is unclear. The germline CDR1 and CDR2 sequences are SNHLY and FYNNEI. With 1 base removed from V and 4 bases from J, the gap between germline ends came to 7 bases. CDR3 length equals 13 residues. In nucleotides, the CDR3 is TGTGCCAGCAGTGAAGGAGCGGCCACTGAAGCTTTCTTT. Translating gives CASSEGAATEAFF.